This TCR beta chain came from a study of blood T cell repertoires in COVID-19. About the study: Sites in the United States, Italy and Spain provided acute and convalescent COVID-19 samples.

Enrollment of patients from Seattle took place during active infection, with longitudinal follow-up. Note on this clone: At one boundary the junction diverges from the germline segment, which might be a read error.

Original analysis: Estimation of nucleated cell counts was performed using reference gene primer amplification. The table came from immunoSEQ multiplex PCR; TCRdb's copy has only in-frame clones and leaves some out. V and J calls and clone size follow that table, whereas D and trimming were derived from the DNA. Among some 250,000 clones, 86% were seen once, and the ten largest hold about an eighth. CDR3 length: 10 residues. Per germline, CDR1 SEHNR and CDR2 FQNEAQ (reference sequence). The receptor's source is a woman aged 25-40 years with COVID-19, enrolled during active disease. Sample: peripheral blood. The genes are TRBV7-9 and TRBJ2-1, with 8 bases matching TRBD1. CDR3 amino acids: CASSLTGVVF. In nucleotides, the CDR3 is TGTGCCAGCAGCTTGACAGGGGTCGTCTTC.